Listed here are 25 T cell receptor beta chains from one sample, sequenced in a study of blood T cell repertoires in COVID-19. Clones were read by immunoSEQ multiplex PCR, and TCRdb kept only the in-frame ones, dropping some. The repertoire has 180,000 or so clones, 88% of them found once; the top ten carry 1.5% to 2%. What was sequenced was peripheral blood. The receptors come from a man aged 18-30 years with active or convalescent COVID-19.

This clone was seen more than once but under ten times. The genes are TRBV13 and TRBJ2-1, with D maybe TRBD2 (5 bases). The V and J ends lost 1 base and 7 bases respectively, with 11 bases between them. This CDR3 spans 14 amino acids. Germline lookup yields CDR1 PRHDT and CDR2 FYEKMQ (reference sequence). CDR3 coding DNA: TGTGCCAGCAGCTTAGTGGTGGGAGCTAATGAGCAGTTCTTC. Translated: CASSLVVGANEQFF.

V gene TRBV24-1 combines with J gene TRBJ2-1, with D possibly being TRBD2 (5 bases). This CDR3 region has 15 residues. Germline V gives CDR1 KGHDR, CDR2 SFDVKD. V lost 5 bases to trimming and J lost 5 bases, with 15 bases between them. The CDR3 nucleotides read TGTGCCACCAGTGCCAGCCGAGGACTGAACAATGAGCAGTTCTTC. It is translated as CATSASRGLNNEQFF.

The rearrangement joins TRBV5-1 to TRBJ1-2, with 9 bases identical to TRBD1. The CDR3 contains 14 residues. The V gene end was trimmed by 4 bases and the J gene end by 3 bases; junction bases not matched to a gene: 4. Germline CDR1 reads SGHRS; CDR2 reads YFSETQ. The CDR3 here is CASSEQGADYGYTF. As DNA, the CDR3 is TGCGCCAGCAGCGAACAGGGGGCGGACTATGGCTACACCTTC. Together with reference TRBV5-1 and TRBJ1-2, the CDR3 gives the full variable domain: KAGVTQTPRYLIKTRGQQVTLSCSPISGHRSVSWYQQTPGQGLQFLFEYFSETQRNKGNFPGRFSGRQFSNSRSEMNVSTLELGDSALYLCASSEQGADYGYTFGSGTRLTVV.

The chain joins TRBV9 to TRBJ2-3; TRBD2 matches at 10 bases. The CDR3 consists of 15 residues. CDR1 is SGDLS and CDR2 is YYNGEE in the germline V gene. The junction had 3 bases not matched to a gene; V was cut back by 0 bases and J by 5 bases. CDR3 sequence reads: CASSVVGTSVDTQYF. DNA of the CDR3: TGTGCCAGCAGCGTAGTCGGGACTAGCGTAGATACGCAGTATTTT.

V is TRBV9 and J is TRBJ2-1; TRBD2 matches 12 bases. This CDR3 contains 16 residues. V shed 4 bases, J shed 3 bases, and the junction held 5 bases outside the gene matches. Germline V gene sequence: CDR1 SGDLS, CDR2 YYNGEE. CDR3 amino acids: CASSSRTSGDYNEQFF. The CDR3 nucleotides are TGTGCCAGCAGCTCGCGGACTAGCGGGGACTACAATGAGCAGTTCTTC.

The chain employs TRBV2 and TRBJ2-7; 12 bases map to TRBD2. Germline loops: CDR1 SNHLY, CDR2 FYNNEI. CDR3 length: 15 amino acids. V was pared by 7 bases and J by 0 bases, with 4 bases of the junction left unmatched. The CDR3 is CASKPGLAGSYEQYF. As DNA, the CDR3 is TGTGCCAGCAAACCGGGACTAGCGGGCTCCTACGAGCAGTACTTC.

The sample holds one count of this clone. The CDR3 sequence is CAWAGGLQETQYF. CDR3 nucleotides: TGTGCCTGGGCAGGGGGTTTACAAGAGACCCAGTACTTC. The V and J genes are TRBV30 and TRBJ2-5; 7 nucleotides align to TRBD1. Germline V gene lookup returns CDR1 GTSNPN and CDR2 SVGIG (reference sequence). CDR3 length: 13 residues. The junction had 5 bases not matched to a gene; V was cut back by 5 bases and J by 2 bases.

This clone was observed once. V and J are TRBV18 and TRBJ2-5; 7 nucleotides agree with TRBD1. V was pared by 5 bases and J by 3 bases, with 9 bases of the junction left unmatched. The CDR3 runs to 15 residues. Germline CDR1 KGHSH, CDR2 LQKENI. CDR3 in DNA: TGTGCCAGCTCAACAGGGGTTGGGGCTGAAGAGACCCAGTACTTC. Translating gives CASSTGVGAEETQYF.

CDR3 region: CALSGQGAGYGYTF. CDR3 nucleotides: TGTGCTCTTTCAGGACAGGGGGCGGGTTATGGCTACACCTTC. This chain joins TRBV12-5 and TRBJ1-2, with 11 bases identical to TRBD1. The CDR3 extends over 14 amino acids. Germline assignment: CDR1 LGHNT and CDR2 FRNRAP. V lost 11 bases, J lost 5 bases, and 10 bases stayed unmatched. Full variable domain (missing parts from reference TRBV12-5 and TRBJ1-2): DARVTQTPRHKVTEMGQEVTMRCQPILGHNTVFWYRQTMMQGLELLAYFRNRAPLDDSGMPKDRFSAEMPDATLATLKIQPSEPRDSAVYFCALSGQGAGYGYTFGSGTRLTVV.

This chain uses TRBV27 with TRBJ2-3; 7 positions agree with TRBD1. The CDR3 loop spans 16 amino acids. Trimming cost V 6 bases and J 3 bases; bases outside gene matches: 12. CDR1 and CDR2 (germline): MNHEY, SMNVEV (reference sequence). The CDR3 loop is CASSQGGFMGTDTQYF. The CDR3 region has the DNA TGTGCCAGCAGCCAAGGGGGCTTCATGGGGACAGATACGCAGTATTTT.

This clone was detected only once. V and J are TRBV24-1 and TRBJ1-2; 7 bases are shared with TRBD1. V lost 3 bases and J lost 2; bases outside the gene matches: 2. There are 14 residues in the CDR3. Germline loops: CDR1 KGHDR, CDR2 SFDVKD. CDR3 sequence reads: CATSDETGNYGYTF. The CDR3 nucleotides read TGTGCCACCAGTGATGAGACAGGGAACTATGGCTACACCTTC.

CDR3 bases: TGCAGCGCCGAGGTGCGGGGTGATGAGCAGTTCTTC. As protein: CSAEVRGDEQFF. The chain joins TRBV29-1 to TRBJ2-1; tentatively, D is TRBD2 (6 bases). CDR1 is SQVTM and CDR2 is ANQGSEA in the germline V gene. The CDR3 runs 12 residues. V was pared by 7 bases and J by 8 bases, with 15 bases between.

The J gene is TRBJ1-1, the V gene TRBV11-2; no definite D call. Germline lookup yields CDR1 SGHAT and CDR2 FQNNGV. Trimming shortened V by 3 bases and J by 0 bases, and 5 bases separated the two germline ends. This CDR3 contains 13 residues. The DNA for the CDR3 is TGTGCCAGCAGCTTTAGCCTGAACACTGAAGCTTTCTTT. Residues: CASSFSLNTEAFF.

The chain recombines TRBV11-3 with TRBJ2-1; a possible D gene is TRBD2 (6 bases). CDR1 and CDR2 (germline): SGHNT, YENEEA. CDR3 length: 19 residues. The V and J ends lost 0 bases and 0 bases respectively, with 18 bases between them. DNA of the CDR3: TGTGCCAGCAGCTTAGAGGTTTCGGGGGATGATGGCTCCTACAATGAGCAGTTCTTC. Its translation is CASSLEVSGDDGSYNEQFF.

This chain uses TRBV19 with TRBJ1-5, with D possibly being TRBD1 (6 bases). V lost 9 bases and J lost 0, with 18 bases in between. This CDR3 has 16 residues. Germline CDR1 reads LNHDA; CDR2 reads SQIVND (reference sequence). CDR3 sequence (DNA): TGTGCCAGCACAGGACAGATTACTTATAGCAATCAGCCCCAGCATTTT. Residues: CASTGQITYSNQPQHF.

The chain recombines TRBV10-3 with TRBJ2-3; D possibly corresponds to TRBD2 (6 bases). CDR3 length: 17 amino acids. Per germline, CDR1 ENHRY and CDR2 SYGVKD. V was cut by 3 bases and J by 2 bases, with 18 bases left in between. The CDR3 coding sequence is TGTGCCATCAGTGATTCCCTCTTGGGGGGAAACACAGATACGCAGTATTTT. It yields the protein CAISDSLLGGNTDTQYF.

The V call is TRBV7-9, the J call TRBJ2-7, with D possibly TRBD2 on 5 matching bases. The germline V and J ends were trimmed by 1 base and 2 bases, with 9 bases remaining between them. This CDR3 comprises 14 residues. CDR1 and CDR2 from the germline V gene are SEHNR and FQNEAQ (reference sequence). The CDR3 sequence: CASSLGHGAYEQYF. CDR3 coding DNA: TGTGCCAGCAGCTTAGGCCACGGGGCCTACGAGCAGTACTTC.

DNA of the CDR3: TGTGCCAGCAGCCCCCGGGAAGCAACTAATGAAAAACTGTTTTTT. Translating it yields CASSPREATNEKLFF. The V and J genes are TRBV7-9 and TRBJ1-4; no firm D call. This CDR3 has 15 amino acids. V dropped 5 bases and J dropped 0 bases, with 10 bases sitting between them. The germline V gene has CDR1 SEHNR and CDR2 FQNEAQ (reference sequence).

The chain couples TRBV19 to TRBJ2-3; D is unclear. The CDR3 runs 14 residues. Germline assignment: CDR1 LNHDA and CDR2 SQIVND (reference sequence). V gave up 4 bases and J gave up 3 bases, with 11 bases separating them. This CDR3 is CASSRNSRTDTQYF. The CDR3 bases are TGTGCCAGTAGTAGGAACAGTAGGACAGATACGCAGTATTTT.

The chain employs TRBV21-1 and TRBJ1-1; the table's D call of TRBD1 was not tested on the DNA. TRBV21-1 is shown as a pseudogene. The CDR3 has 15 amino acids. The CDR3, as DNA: TGTGCCAGCAGCAAAGCAACAGGGGTGAACACTGAAGCTTTCTTT. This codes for CASSKATGVNTEAFF.

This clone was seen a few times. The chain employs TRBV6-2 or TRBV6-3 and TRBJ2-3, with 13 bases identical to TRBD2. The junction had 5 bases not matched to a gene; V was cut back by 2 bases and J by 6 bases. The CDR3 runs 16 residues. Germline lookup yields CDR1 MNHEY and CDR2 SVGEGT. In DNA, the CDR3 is TGTGCCAGCAGTTACGGCACTAGCGGGGGGGCGGATACGCAGTATTTT. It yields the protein CASSYGTSGGADTQYF.

The CDR3: CASSYSLRTNEKLFF. For the CDR3, the DNA is TGTGCCAGCAGTTACTCGCTCAGAACTAATGAAAAACTGTTTTTT. The V call is TRBV6-5, the J call TRBJ1-4; D unclear. V was trimmed by 0 bases and J by 1 base, leaving 6 bases between them. CDR1 is MNHEY and CDR2 is SVGAGI in the germline V gene. The CDR3 sequence is 15 residues long.

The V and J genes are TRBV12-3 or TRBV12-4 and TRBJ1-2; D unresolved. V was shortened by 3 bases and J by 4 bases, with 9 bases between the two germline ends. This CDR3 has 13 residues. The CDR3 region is CASSFEARYGYTF. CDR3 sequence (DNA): TGTGCCAGCAGTTTTGAGGCCCGCTATGGCTACACCTTC.

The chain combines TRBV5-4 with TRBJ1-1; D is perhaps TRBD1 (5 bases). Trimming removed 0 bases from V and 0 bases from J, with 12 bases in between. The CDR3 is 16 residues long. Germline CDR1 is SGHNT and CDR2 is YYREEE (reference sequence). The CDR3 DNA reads TGTGCCAGCAGCTTGGCGGCAGGGCTCATGAACACTGAAGCTTTCTTT. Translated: CASSLAAGLMNTEAFF.

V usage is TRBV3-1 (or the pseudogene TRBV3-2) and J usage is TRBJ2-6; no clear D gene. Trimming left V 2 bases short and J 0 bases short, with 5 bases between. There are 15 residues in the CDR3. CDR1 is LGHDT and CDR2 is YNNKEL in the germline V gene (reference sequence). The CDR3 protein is CASSQSSSGANVLTF. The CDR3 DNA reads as TGTGCCAGCAGCCAAAGTAGCTCTGGGGCCAACGTCCTGACTTTC.